The 19 T cell receptor beta chains reported below all come from one sample, sequenced in a study of response to subunit inactivated influenza vaccine. Each CDR3 protein is one row after TCRdb ran MiXCR on the RT-PCR reads. The repertoire consists of some 500,000 distinct CDR3 sequences, with 25% occurring once and the leading ten covering 1.9%. The sample consisted of CD4+ T cells sorted from PBMCs, taken 5 days after vaccination. Source of these receptors: a man aged 50 or older who received an inactivated influenza vaccine.

This chain joins TRBV7-3 and TRBJ2-6; D remains ambiguous. Germline values: CDR1 SGHTA, CDR2 FQGTGA. This CDR3 is 14 amino acids long. Trimming stripped 8 bases from V and 0 bases from J, with 8 bases between. As DNA, the CDR3 is TGTGCCAGCGGACCCGGCTCTGGGGCCAACGTCCTGACTTTC. Its protein product is CASGPGSGANVLTF.

V is TRBV12-3 or TRBV12-4 and J is TRBJ1-4, with 10 bases fitting TRBD1. V trimming: 5 bases; J trimming: 6 bases; junction bases outside the gene matches: 6. The CDR3 loop spans 15 amino acids. CDR3 DNA: TGTGCCAGCAGTCTCTGGGACAGGGGACATGAAAAACTGTTTTTT. It yields the protein CASSLWDRGHEKLFF.

This clonotype showed up just once. The CDR3 protein is CASTTGAAGEQYF. CDR3 coding DNA: TGTGCCAGCACCACTGGGGCGGCTGGTGAGCAGTACTTC. The chain couples TRBV7-2 to TRBJ2-7; perhaps TRBD1 as D (5 bases). Trimming took off 7 bases at V and 7 bases at J, with 17 bases between the two ends. The CDR3 spans 13 residues. Germline CDR1 and CDR2: SGHTA and FQGNSA.

This clonotype was recorded a few times. The J gene is TRBJ1-1, the V gene TRBV4-2, with 7 nucleotides matching TRBD1. The CDR3 is 16 amino acids. CDR1 is LGHNA, CDR2 YNFKEQ, per germline. V shed 4 bases and J 0 bases; nucleotides not matched to a gene: 8. For the CDR3, the DNA is TGTGCCAGCAGCCCGGGGACAGCTACGATGAACACTGAAGCTTTCTTT. Its translation is CASSPGTATMNTEAFF.

The chain links TRBV5-1 to TRBJ2-3; no clear D. Deletions cut 4 bases from V and 2 bases from J, with 8 bases between. This CDR3 comprises 13 residues. Germline CDR1 SGHRS, CDR2 YFSETQ. DNA of the CDR3: TGCGCCAGCAGCGCACGTACCACAGATACGCAGTATTTT. It is translated as CASSARTTDTQYF.

This clonotype came up a few times. The genes are TRBV12-3 or TRBV12-4 and TRBJ2-5; D call uncertain. V shed 6 bases and J shed 1 base, with 12 bases lying between them. The CDR3 sequence is 14 residues long. CDR3 DNA: TGTGCCAGCAGCGAGCATGGTGTCCAAGAGACCCAGTACTTC. Protein sequence: CASSEHGVQETQYF.

This clonotype has at least ten counts. This chain joins TRBV28 and TRBJ2-1, with D unclear. Between the trimmed V and J ends, which lost 5 bases and 7 bases, there was a span of 12 bases. The germline CDR1 and CDR2 sequences are MDHEN and SYDVKM. CDR3 length: 13 residues. CDR3 nucleotides: TGTGCCAGCAGTGGGGTTCCAGTTAATGAGCAGTTCTTC. Protein sequence: CASSGVPVNEQFF.

This clonotype was counted a few times. This chain joins TRBV20-1 and TRBJ2-1; 7 nucleotides line up with TRBD2. CDR3 length: 15 residues. Germline CDR1 DFQATT, CDR2 SNEGSKA (reference sequence). After removal of 5 bases from V and 5 bases from J, the junction contained 12 bases not matched to a gene. This CDR3 is CSADLAETTHNEQFF. The CDR3 nucleotides are TGCAGTGCTGATCTAGCGGAGACCACCCACAATGAGCAGTTCTTC.

The chain joins TRBV6-1 to TRBJ1-1; no clear D. The V gene's germline CDR1 is MNHNS and CDR2 SASEGT. The V gene lost 4 bases and the J gene lost 7 bases, with 16 bases spanning the gap. CDR3 length: 14 amino acids. The CDR3 reads CASSVAGGLDEAFF. In nucleotides, the CDR3 is TGTGCCAGCAGTGTGGCCGGTGGTTTGGATGAAGCTTTCTTT.

V usage is TRBV10-2 and J usage is TRBJ2-1; the D gene is possibly TRBD1 (5 bases). Germline CDR1 and CDR2: WSHSY and SAAADI. Trimming shortened V by 6 bases and J by 6 bases, and 15 bases separated the two germline ends. CDR3 size: 14 residues. The CDR3 DNA reads as TGCGCCAGCAGATTAACCACCAGGGCCAATGAGCAGTTCTTC. This encodes CASRLTTRANEQFF.

V gene TRBV7-2 combines with J gene TRBJ2-3, with TRBD2 matching over 10 bases. Germline CDR1 is SGHTA and CDR2 is FQGNSA. This CDR3 is built from 16 residues. V trimming: 6 bases; J trimming: 3 bases; junction bases outside the gene matches: 9. The CDR3 DNA reads TGTGCCAGCAGACAGGAGCGGGGGGGCCGAACAGATACGCAGTATTTT. Translated, it gives CASRQERGGRTDTQYF.

The V and J genes are TRBV19 and TRBJ1-2; weak D call: TRBD1 (5 bases). Trimming removed 6 bases at V and 4 bases at J, with 12 bases between. Germline-derived CDR1 and CDR2 are LNHDA and SQIVND (reference sequence). The CDR3 has 13 amino acids. This CDR3 reads CASSGTGVYGYTF. In nucleotides, the CDR3 is TGTGCCAGTAGCGGGACGGGAGTCTATGGCTACACCTTC.

This clonotype was seen ten or more times. The chain joins TRBV11-2 to TRBJ2-7; 8 bases line up with TRBD2. After removal of 4 bases from V and 3 bases from J, the junction contained 20 bases not matched to a gene. CDR1 SGHAT and CDR2 FQNNGV come from the germline V gene. The CDR3 runs 19 residues. CDR3 protein: CASSSHRGTAGTSLYEQYF. The CDR3 DNA follows: TGTGCCAGCAGCTCGCACCGTGGGACGGCCGGGACTAGTCTCTACGAGCAGTACTTC.

This chain joins TRBV29-1 and TRBJ1-1; possibly TRBD1 for D (6 bases). V was trimmed by 5 bases and J by 6 bases, leaving 19 bases between them. CDR1 is SQVTM and CDR2 is ANQGSEA in the germline V gene. This CDR3 comprises 14 residues. The CDR3 DNA reads TGCAGCGTTTCTTACAGGGCTTTAGGCTCTGAAGCTTTCTTT. Its protein is CSVSYRALGSEAFF.

V is TRBV5-1 and J is TRBJ2-2; 15 bases match TRBD2. CDR3 size: 18 residues. Germline CDR1 and CDR2: SGHRS and YFSETQ. With V trimmed by 7 bases and J by 4 bases, 11 bases remained unmatched. The CDR3 DNA reads TGCGCCAGCGCTCCCGGACTAGCGGGAGGGCGGAGCACCGGGGAGCTGTTTTTT. Its protein product is CASAPGLAGGRSTGELFF.

This clonotype was seen at least ten times. The genes are TRBV27 and TRBJ2-5; tentative D call: TRBD2 (7 bases). CDR1 is MNHEY and CDR2 is SMNVEV in the germline V gene (reference sequence). V lost 4 bases, J lost 4 bases, and 13 bases lay in between. The CDR3 loop spans 14 amino acids. The CDR3 coding sequence is TGTGCCAGCAGTTCTATTCGGGGGGCAGAGACCCAGTACTTC. Translating gives CASSSIRGAETQYF.

J is TRBJ2-5 and V is TRBV24-1; no definite D call. Germline V CDR1 and CDR2: KGHDR, SFDVKD. The CDR3 is 13 residues long. V shed 4 bases and J shed 0 bases, with 5 bases lying between them. For the CDR3, the DNA is TGTGCCACCAGTGAACACAACCAAGAGACCCAGTACTTC. It codes for CATSEHNQETQYF.

In its sample, this clonotype was seen a few times. This chain connects TRBV10-3 to TRBJ2-5, with TRBD2 matching over 7 bases. Germline CDR1 and CDR2: ENHRY and SYGVKD. V gave up 4 bases and J gave up 1 base; unmatched junction bases: 9. The CDR3 consists of 16 residues. CDR3 nucleotides: TGTGCCATCAGTGGGGAGCGGGGAGCACTCCAAGAGACCCAGTACTTC. It yields the protein CAISGERGALQETQYF.

The sample holds many counts of this clonotype. The chain is built from TRBV5-1 and TRBJ2-3; D gene unclear. Germline values: CDR1 SGHRS, CDR2 YFSETQ. This CDR3 contains 15 residues. The V end was cut by 1 base, the J end by 1 base, with 10 bases between. The CDR3 sequence is CASSLWKDRTDTQYF. CDR3 nucleotides: TGCGCCAGCAGCTTGTGGAAGGACCGCACAGATACGCAGTATTTT.